The text below deals with one T cell receptor beta chain. These data belong to a study of T cell changes during pregnancy in multiple sclerosis. V gave up 4 bases and J gave up 2 bases, with 23 bases separating them. CDR1 and CDR2 (germline): SNHLY, FYNNEI. This CDR3 is built from 19 residues. Generated by immunoSEQ multiplex PCR, the TCRdb table keeps only in-frame clones and is missing some. This table has tens of thousands of clones, 93% appearing once. Sequencing was performed on CD8+ T cells from peripheral blood mononuclear cells, taken in the second trimester of pregnancy. The sequence was obtained from a female donor with multiple sclerosis, enrolled in a pregnancy study. This sequence joins TRBV2 and TRBJ2-2; D perhaps matches TRBD1 (6 bases). CDR3 in amino acids: CASSAKTTGTPLNTGELFF. CDR3 nucleotide sequence: TGTGCCAGCAGTGCTAAAACGACAGGTACGCCTCTCAACACCGGGGAGCTGTTTTTT. Together with reference TRBV2 and TRBJ2-2, the CDR3 gives the full variable domain: EPEVTQTPSHQVTQMGQEVILRCVPISNHLYFYWYRQILGQKVEFLVSFYNNEISEKSEIFDDQFSVERPDGSNFTLKIRSTKLEDSAMYFCASSAKTTGTPLNTGELFFGEGSRLTVL.